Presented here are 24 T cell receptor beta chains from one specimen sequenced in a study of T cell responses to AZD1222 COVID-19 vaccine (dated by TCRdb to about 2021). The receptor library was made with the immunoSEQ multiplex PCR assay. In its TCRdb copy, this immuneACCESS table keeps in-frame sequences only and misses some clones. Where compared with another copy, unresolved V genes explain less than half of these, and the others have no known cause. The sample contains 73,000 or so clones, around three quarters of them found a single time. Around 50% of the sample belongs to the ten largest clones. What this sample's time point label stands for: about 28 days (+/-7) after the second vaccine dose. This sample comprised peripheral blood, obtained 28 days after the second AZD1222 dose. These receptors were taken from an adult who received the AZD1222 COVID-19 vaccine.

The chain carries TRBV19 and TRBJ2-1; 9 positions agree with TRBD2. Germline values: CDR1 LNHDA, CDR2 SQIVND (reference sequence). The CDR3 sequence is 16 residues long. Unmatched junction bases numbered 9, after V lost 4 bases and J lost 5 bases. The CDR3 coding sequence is TGTGCCAGTAGTACACGACTAGCGGTTTCTAACAATGAGCAGTTCTTC. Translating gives CASSTRLAVSNNEQFF.

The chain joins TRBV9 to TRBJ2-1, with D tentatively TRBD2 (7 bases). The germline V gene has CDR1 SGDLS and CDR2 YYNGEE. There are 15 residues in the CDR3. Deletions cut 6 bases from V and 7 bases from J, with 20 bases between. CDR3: CASTQGGGRGNEQFF. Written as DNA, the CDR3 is TGTGCCAGCACCCAAGGGGGAGGGAGGGGAAATGAGCAGTTCTTC.

CDR3 sequence (DNA): TGTGCCAGTAGTCTATGGACTAGCGGGGGACTGAGCTCCTACAATGAGCAGTTCTTC. Protein sequence: CASSLWTSGGLSSYNEQFF. The chain joins TRBV19 to TRBJ2-1; 13 bases agree with TRBD2. This CDR3 is 19 amino acids long. Unmatched junction bases numbered 10, after V lost 5 bases and J lost 0 bases. CDR1 and CDR2 (germline): LNHDA, SQIVND (reference sequence).

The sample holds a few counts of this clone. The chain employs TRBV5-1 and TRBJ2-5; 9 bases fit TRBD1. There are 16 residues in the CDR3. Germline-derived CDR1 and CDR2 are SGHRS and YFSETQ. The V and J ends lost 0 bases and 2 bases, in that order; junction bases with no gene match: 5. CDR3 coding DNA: TGCGCCAGCAGCTTGGCCGGCGACAGGGGGCAAGAGACCCAGTACTTC. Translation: CASSLAGDRGQETQYF.

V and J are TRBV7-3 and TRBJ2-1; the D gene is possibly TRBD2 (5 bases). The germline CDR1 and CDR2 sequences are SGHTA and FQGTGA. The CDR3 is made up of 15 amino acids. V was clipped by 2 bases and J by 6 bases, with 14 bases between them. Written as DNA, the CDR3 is TGTGCCAGCAGCTTACAGCGGCCTGAAGGCAATGAGCAGTTCTTC. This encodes CASSLQRPEGNEQFF. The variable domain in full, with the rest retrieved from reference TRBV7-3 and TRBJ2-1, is GAGVSQTPSNKVTEKGKYVELRCDPISGHTALYWYRQSLGQGPEFLIYFQGTGAADDSGLPNDRFFAVRPEGSVSTLKIQRTERGDSAVYLCASSLQRPEGNEQFFGPGTRLTVL.

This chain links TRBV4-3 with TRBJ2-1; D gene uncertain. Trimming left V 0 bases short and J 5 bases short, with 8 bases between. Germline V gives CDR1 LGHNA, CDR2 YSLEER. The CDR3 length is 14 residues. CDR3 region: CASSQEGRNNEQFF. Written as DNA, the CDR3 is TGCGCCAGCAGCCAAGAAGGCCGAAACAATGAGCAGTTCTTC.

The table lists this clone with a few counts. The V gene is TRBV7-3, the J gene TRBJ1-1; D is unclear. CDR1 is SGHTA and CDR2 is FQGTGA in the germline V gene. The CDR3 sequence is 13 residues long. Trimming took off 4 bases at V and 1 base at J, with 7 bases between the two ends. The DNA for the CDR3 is TGTGCCAGCAGCTCACAGCCGAACACTGAAGCTTTCTTT. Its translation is CASSSQPNTEAFF.

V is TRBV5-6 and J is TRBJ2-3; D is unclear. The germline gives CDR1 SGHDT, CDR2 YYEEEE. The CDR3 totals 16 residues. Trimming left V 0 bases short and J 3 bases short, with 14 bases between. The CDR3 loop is CASSLGTGSLTDTQYF. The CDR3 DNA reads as TGTGCCAGCAGCTTGGGGACCGGGTCTCTAACAGATACGCAGTATTTT.

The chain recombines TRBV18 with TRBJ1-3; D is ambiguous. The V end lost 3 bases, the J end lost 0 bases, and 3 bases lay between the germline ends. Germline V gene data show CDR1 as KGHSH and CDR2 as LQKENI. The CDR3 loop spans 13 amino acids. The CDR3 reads CASSPSSGNTIYF. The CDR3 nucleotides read TGTGCCAGCTCACCCAGCTCTGGAAACACCATATATTTT.

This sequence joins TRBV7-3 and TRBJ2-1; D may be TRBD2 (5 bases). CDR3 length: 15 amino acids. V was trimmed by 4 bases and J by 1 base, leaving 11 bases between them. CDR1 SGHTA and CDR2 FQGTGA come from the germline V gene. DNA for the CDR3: TGTGCCAGCAGCTACGACTACACGTCCTACAATGAGCAGTTCTTC. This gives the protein CASSYDYTSYNEQFF.

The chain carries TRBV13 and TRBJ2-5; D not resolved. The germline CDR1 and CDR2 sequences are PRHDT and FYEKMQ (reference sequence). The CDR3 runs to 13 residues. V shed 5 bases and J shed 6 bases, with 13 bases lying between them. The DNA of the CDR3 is TGTGCCAGCAGCCGACGGACCATTCAGACCCAGTACTTC. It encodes CASSRRTIQTQYF.

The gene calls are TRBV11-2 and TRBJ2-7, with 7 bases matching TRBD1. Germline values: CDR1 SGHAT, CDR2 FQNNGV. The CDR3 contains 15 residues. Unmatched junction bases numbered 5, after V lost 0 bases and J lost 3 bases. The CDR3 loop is CASSLEVTGFYEQYF. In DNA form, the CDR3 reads TGTGCCAGCAGCTTAGAGGTGACAGGGTTCTACGAGCAGTACTTC.

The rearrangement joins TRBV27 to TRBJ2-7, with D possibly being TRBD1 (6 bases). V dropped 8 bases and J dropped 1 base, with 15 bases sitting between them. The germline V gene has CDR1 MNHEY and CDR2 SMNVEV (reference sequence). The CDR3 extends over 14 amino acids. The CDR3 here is CASAHRAGSYEQYF. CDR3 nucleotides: TGTGCCAGCGCGCACAGGGCCGGGTCCTACGAGCAGTACTTC.

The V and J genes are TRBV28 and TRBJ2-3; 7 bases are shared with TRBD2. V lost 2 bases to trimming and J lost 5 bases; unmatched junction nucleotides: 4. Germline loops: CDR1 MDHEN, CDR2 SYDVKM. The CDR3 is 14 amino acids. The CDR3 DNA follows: TGTGCCAGCAGTTTAGGGGGGAGGGGAGATACGCAGTATTTT. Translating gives CASSLGGRGDTQYF.

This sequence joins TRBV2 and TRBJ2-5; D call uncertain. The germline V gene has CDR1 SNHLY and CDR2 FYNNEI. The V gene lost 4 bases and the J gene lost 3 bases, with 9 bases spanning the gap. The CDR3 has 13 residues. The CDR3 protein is CASSGGGEETQYF. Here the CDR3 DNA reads TGTGCCAGCAGTGGGGGTGGGGAAGAGACCCAGTACTTC.

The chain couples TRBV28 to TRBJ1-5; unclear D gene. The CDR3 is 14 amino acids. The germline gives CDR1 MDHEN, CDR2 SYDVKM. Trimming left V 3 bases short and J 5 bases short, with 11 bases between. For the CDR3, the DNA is TGTGCCAGCAGTTTCGCTAGGGTTGATCAGCCCCAGCATTTT. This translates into CASSFARVDQPQHF.

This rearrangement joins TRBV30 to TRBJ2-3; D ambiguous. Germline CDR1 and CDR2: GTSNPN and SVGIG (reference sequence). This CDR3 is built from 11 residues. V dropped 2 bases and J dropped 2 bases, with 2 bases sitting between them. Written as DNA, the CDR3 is TGTGCCTGGAGTAACACAGATACGCAGTATTTT. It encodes CAWSNTDTQYF.

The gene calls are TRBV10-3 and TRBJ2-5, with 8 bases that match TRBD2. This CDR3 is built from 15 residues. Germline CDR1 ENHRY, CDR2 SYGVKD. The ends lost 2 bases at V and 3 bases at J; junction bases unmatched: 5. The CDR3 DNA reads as TGTGCCATCAGTGAGACGGGACTAGGGGAAGAGACCCAGTACTTC. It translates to CAISETGLGEETQYF.

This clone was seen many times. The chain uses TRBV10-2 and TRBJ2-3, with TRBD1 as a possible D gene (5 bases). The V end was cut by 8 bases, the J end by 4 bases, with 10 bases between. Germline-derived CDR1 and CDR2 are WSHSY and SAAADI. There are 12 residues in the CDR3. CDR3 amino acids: CASGAFADTQYF. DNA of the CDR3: TGCGCCAGCGGGGCGTTTGCAGATACGCAGTATTTT.

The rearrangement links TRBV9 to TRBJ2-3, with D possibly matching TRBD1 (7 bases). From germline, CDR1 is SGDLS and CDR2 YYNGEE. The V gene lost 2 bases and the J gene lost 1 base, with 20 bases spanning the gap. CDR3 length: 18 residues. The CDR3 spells CASSVAGGDRVRTDTQYF. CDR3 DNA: TGTGCCAGCAGCGTCGCCGGCGGGGACAGAGTTCGCACAGATACGCAGTATTTT.

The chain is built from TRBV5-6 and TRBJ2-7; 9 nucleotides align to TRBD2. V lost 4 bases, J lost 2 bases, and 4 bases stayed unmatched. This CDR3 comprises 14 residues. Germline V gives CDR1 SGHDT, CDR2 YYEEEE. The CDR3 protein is CASSPGTSTYEQYF. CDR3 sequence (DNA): TGTGCCAGCAGCCCAGGGACTAGCACCTACGAGCAGTACTTC.

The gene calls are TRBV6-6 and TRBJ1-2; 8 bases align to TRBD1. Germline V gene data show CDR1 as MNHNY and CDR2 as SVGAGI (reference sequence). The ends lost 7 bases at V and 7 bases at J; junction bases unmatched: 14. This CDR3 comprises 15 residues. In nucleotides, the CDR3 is TGTGCCAGCATCCCCCAAGGCAGGGGGCAGGTTGGCTACACCTTC. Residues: CASIPQGRGQVGYTF.

The CDR3 loop is CASSIRGLAGDEQFF. The CDR3 DNA is TGTGCCAGTAGTATCAGGGGACTAGCGGGAGATGAGCAGTTCTTC. J is TRBJ2-1 and V is TRBV19; 14 nucleotides match TRBD2. CDR3 length equals 15 residues. Germline V gene data show CDR1 as LNHDA and CDR2 as SQIVND (reference sequence). J lost 8 bases, V lost 3 bases, and 3 bases had no gene match.

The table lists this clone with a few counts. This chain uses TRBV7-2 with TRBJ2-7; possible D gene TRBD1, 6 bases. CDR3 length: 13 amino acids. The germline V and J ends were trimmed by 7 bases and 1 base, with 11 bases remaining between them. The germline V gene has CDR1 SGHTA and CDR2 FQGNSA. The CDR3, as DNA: TGTGCCAGCACCAGGACAGATTCCTACGAGCAGTACTTC. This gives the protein CASTRTDSYEQYF.